Each of the 24 T cell receptor beta chains below was sequenced from the same sample in a study of cytomegalovirus exposure and HLA in healthy donors. The PCR employed 60 Vbeta primers together with 13 Jbeta primers. The repertoire was sequenced with immunoSEQ multiplex PCR; TCRdb's copy has only in-frame clones and lacks some. The data hold about 150,000 clones, with roughly 79% observed a single time. Sequenced input: PBMCs. These receptors originate from a man aged 18 to 29 in good health and CMV-seronegative.

The gene calls are TRBV6-1 and TRBJ1-4; TRBD1 is a possible D gene (5 bases). Germline V gives CDR1 MNHNS, CDR2 SASEGT. The germline V and J ends were trimmed by 2 bases and 8 bases, with 15 bases remaining between them. This CDR3 has 15 amino acids. The chain's CDR3 is CASSEHPGGEEKLFF. The CDR3, as DNA: TGTGCCAGCAGTGAACATCCTGGGGGGGAGGAAAAACTGTTTTTT.

The chain employs TRBV2 and TRBJ2-1; maybe TRBD1 (6 bases). CDR1 is SNHLY, CDR2 FYNNEI, per germline. Trimming stripped 1 base from V and 13 bases from J, with 11 bases between. The CDR3 is made up of 12 amino acids. CDR3 residues: CASSEDRAVQFF. Here the CDR3 DNA reads TGTGCCAGCAGTGAAGACAGGGCAGTCCAGTTCTTC.

This chain joins TRBV6-5 and TRBJ2-7; 9 bases are a match to TRBD1. This CDR3 has 15 amino acids. Germline V gene sequence: CDR1 MNHEY, CDR2 SVGAGI. The V segment lost 5 bases and the J segment 2 bases; nucleotides outside the gene matches: 7. CDR3 nucleotides: TGTGCCAGCAGTGTCCGACAGGGGGGGACCTACGAGCAGTACGTC. Translation gives CASSVRQGGTYEQYV.

The rearrangement joins TRBV5-1 to TRBJ1-1; D is unresolved. CDR3 length: 12 residues. CDR1 SGHRS and CDR2 YFSETQ come from the germline V gene. V lost 0 bases, J lost 7 bases, and 7 bases lay in between. The CDR3 sequence is CASSLGPSEAFF. DNA of the CDR3: TGCGCCAGCAGCTTGGGTCCCAGTGAAGCTTTCTTT.

This chain connects TRBV19 to TRBJ1-5; D possibly corresponds to TRBD1 (6 bases). In germline, CDR1 is LNHDA, CDR2 SQIVND (reference sequence). CDR3 size: 13 residues. V shed 7 bases and J shed 6 bases, with 13 bases lying between them. CDR3 protein: CASKRDNTQPQHF. In DNA form, the CDR3 reads TGTGCCAGTAAGAGGGACAATACTCAGCCCCAGCATTTT.

This clone has only a few counts. The V call is TRBV5-1, the J call TRBJ2-7, with 10 bases aligning to TRBD1. This CDR3 is 18 amino acids long. Per germline, CDR1 SGHRS and CDR2 YFSETQ. J lost 1 base, V lost 4 bases, and 14 bases had no gene match. CDR3 sequence: CASSPGTGEGMISYEQYF. The CDR3 DNA is TGCGCCAGCAGCCCCGGGACAGGGGAGGGAATGATATCCTACGAGCAGTACTTC.

V and J are TRBV5-4 and TRBJ2-5; TRBD1 agrees at 7 bases. In germline, CDR1 is SGHNT, CDR2 YYREEE (reference sequence). This CDR3 has 14 residues. J gave up 3 bases and V 4 bases, and 6 bases lay outside the gene matches. The CDR3 DNA follows: TGTGCCAGCAGCCATAGACAGGGTGAAGAGACCCAGTACTTC. Protein product: CASSHRQGEETQYF.

The V gene is TRBV28, the J gene TRBJ1-2, with TRBD1 as a possible D gene (6 bases). Germline V CDR1 and CDR2: MDHEN, SYDVKM. The V end lost 2 bases, the J end lost 8 bases, and 12 bases lay between the germline ends. The CDR3 extends over 13 amino acids. The chain's CDR3 is CASSLRGFYGYTF. The CDR3 DNA reads as TGTGCCAGCAGTTTAAGGGGGTTCTACGGCTACACCTTC.

This chain uses TRBV6-5 with TRBJ1-5; 8 nucleotides align to TRBD1. The CDR3 runs to 15 residues. The V gene end was trimmed by 2 bases and the J gene end by 7 bases; junction bases not matched to a gene: 7. Per the germline V gene, CDR1 is MNHEY and CDR2 is SVGAGI. The CDR3 DNA reads TGTGCCAGCAGTTACCTGACAGGGGCGGGACAGCCCCAGCATTTT. Its protein is CASSYLTGAGQPQHF.

The chain employs TRBV11-3 and TRBJ2-1; 7 bases agree with TRBD1. Germline V gene data show CDR1 as SGHNT and CDR2 as YENEEA. With 1 base clipped from V and 8 bases from J, the junction kept 11 bases outside the gene matches. The CDR3 spans 16 residues. The CDR3 DNA reads TGTGCCAGCAGCTTAGGGCGAGACAGGGAGAACTATGAGCAGTTCTTC. Translated: CASSLGRDRENYEQFF.

The J gene is TRBJ2-7, the V gene TRBV18, with TRBD2 matching over 10 bases. The CDR3 totals 14 residues. Germline-derived CDR1 and CDR2 are KGHSH and LQKENI. J was trimmed by 5 bases and V by 2 bases; bases with no gene match: 3. The CDR3 DNA reads as TGTGCCAGCTCACCAACTAGCGGGGACCACGAGCAGTACGTC. It encodes CASSPTSGDHEQYV.

The table lists this clone with a few counts. This chain links TRBV19 with TRBJ1-1; a possible D gene is TRBD1 (5 bases). Trimming left V 4 bases short and J 0 bases short, with 9 bases between. Looked up from germline, CDR1 is LNHDA and CDR2 is SQIVND (reference sequence). There are 14 residues in the CDR3. The CDR3 coding sequence is TGTGCCAGTAGTAGTGACAGCTTGAACACTGAAGCTTTCTTT. Its protein is CASSSDSLNTEAFF.

This sequence joins TRBV19 and TRBJ2-1; 8 nucleotides line up with TRBD1. The CDR3 is 15 residues long. V dropped 4 bases and J dropped 4; count of bases not matched to a gene: 6. CDR1 and CDR2 (germline): LNHDA, SQIVND (reference sequence). This CDR3 is CASSTRGQPYNEQFF. In DNA form, the CDR3 reads TGTGCCAGTAGTACCAGGGGGCAGCCTTACAATGAGCAGTTCTTC.

The J gene is TRBJ1-3, the V gene TRBV29-1, with D maybe TRBD1 (6 bases). This CDR3 spans 14 amino acids. The germline V gene encodes CDR1 SQVTM and CDR2 ANQGSEA. The V end lost 2 bases, the J end lost 4 bases, and 12 bases lay between the germline ends. CDR3: CSVEQGFTGNTIYF. CDR3 in DNA: TGCAGCGTTGAACAGGGGTTTACGGGAAACACCATATATTTT.

The J gene is TRBJ2-7, the V gene TRBV29-1; TRBD2 aligns across 11 bases. The CDR3 sequence is 13 residues long. J lost 0 bases, V lost 7 bases, and 2 bases had no gene match. Germline V lookup: CDR1 SQVTM, CDR2 ANQGSEA. The CDR3 DNA sequence: TGCAGCGCCCTAGCGGGGGGCTCCTACGAGCAGTACTTC. Its translation: CSALAGGSYEQYF.

The J gene is TRBJ1-5, the V gene TRBV6-5, with D possibly TRBD1 on 6 matching bases. Trimming removed 4 bases from V and 2 bases from J, with 12 bases in between. The CDR3 is made up of 15 amino acids. Germline V gene data show CDR1 as MNHEY and CDR2 as SVGAGI. The CDR3, as DNA: TGTGCCAGCAGTTCAACAGGGACGCGCAATCAGCCCCAGCATTTT. Translation gives CASSSTGTRNQPQHF.

The V call is TRBV7-2, the J call TRBJ2-7, with 10 bases lining up with TRBD1. Trimming cost V 6 bases and J 5 bases; bases outside gene matches: 10. CDR1 is SGHTA, CDR2 FQGNSA, per germline. The CDR3 is 15 residues long. In nucleotides, the CDR3 is TGTGCCAGCAGTTCGGGACAGGGGCGGTTCCACGAGCAGTACTTC. It specifies CASSSGQGRFHEQYF.

The chain's CDR3 is CASSRTVTEAFF. The CDR3 DNA follows: TGTGCCAGCAGCAGAACAGTGACTGAAGCTTTCTTT. J is TRBJ1-1 and V is TRBV6-6; D gene uncertain. This CDR3 contains 12 residues. V shed 6 bases and J shed 5 bases, with 10 bases lying between them. Germline V gives CDR1 MNHNY, CDR2 SVGAGI (reference sequence).

The sample holds a few counts of this clone. This sequence joins TRBV2 and TRBJ2-4; D is undetermined. The CDR3 loop spans 11 amino acids. Germline CDR1 is SNHLY and CDR2 is FYNNEI. Trimming cost V 8 bases and J 7 bases, with 9 bases left between them. For the CDR3, the DNA is TGTGCCAGCGGTTACATGAACATTCAGTACTTC. Amino acid sequence: CASGYMNIQYF.

The rearrangement links TRBV30 to TRBJ1-5; D ambiguous. The germline V and J ends were trimmed by 0 bases and 6 bases, with 6 bases remaining between them. Germline V CDR1 and CDR2: GTSNPN, SVGIG (reference sequence). CDR3 size: 12 residues. The DNA for the CDR3 is TGTGCCTGGAGTGTAACCGGTCAGCCCCAGCATTTT. This translates into CAWSVTGQPQHF.

This chain connects TRBV19 to TRBJ1-1; tentatively, D is TRBD1 (6 bases). The V and J ends lost 8 bases and 1 base respectively, with 17 bases between them. The CDR3 contains 15 residues. Germline CDR1 LNHDA, CDR2 SQIVND (reference sequence). The CDR3, as DNA: TGTGCCAGTTTTCTACAACCGGGACAGAACACTGAAGCTTTCTTT. It yields the protein CASFLQPGQNTEAFF.

This chain links TRBV28 with TRBJ1-2; D may be TRBD1 (5 bases). Germline CDR1 is MDHEN and CDR2 is SYDVKM. Trimming pared 6 bases from V and 4 bases from J, leaving 15 bases between. The CDR3 has 14 amino acids. The CDR3 sequence is CASRSGGGFYGYTF. Written as DNA, the CDR3 is TGTGCCAGCAGGTCGGGTGGGGGGTTCTATGGCTACACCTTC.

CDR3 loop: CASSVSPPNEQFF. CDR3 DNA sequence: TGTGCCAGCAGCGTCAGTCCGCCCAATGAGCAGTTCTTC. V and J are TRBV9 and TRBJ2-1; unclear D gene. The CDR3 is made up of 13 amino acids. CDR1 is SGDLS, CDR2 YYNGEE, per germline. V dropped 2 bases and J dropped 6 bases, with 9 bases sitting between them.

On this clone: An end of the junction differs from the germline gene, which may be a read error. The chain has TRBV6-1 and TRBJ2-6; D perhaps matches TRBD1 (5 bases). The V gene's germline CDR1 is MNHNS and CDR2 SASEGT. The CDR3 has 17 residues. CDR3 region: CASSDTGTYSGANGLTF. CDR3 DNA sequence: TGTGCCAGCAGTGATACGGGCACCTACTCTGGGGCCAACGGCCTGACTTTC.